A selection of T cell receptor beta chains follows, all from one sample in a study of beta chain features in type 1 diabetes. Data came from immunoSEQ multiplex PCR; TCRdb stores just in-frame clones and leaves some out. The data contain 900,000 or so clones, roughly 16% of them singletons. Sequenced input: naive CD4+ T cells from blood. All receptors come from a woman aged 18-29 years in good health. CDR3s include the opening cysteine and the closing phenylalanine or tryptophan. A D gene is named only where the DNA matches it firmly. Some rows mark clone size as missing; the rest say once, few, many or name a class of expanded clone.

cdr3_nt cdr3_aa j_call v_call clone_size d_call
TGTGCCAGCACCATACGGGAGTATGCAGATACGCAGTATTTT CASTIREYADTQYF TRBJ2-3 TRBV7-2 few .
TGCAGCGTTGAAGATCGGCTAGCGGGCCGAAATACGTACAATGAGCAGTTCTTC CSVEDRLAGRNTYNEQFF TRBJ2-1 TRBV29-1 few TRBD2
TGCGCCAGCAGCAGGACTAGCGGTAACACCGGGGAGCTGTTTTTT CASSRTSGNTGELFF TRBJ2-2 TRBV5-1 . TRBD2
TGTGCCAGCGTGCGAGGACAGCCAGGGAATGAGCAGTTCTTC CASVRGQPGNEQFF TRBJ2-1 TRBV27 . .
TGCGCCAGCAGCCAAGCCGCTTTTCAAGAGGGCCAGTACTTC CASSQAAFQEGQYF TRBJ2-5 TRBV4-1 few .
TGTGCCAGCTCACAGGGGACGAACACTGAAGCTTTCTTT CASSQGTNTEAFF TRBJ1-1 TRBV18 few .
TGCGCCAGCAGCTTAGGCGGGAGTGGGGCAGATACGCAGTATTTT CASSLGGSGADTQYF TRBJ2-3 TRBV5-1 . TRBD2
TGTGCCAGCAGTCGTAGCGGGAGGACCTACGAGCAGTACTTC CASSRSGRTYEQYF TRBJ2-7 TRBV7-2 . TRBD2
TGTGCCAGCAGCTTAGGGACTAGCGATGAGACCCAGTACTTC CASSLGTSDETQYF TRBJ2-5 TRBV11-2 few TRBD2
TGTGCCAGCAGCCGGACAGGGGCCTACGAGCAGTACTTC CASSRTGAYEQYF TRBJ2-7 TRBV7-2 few TRBD1
TGCGCCAGCAGCTTGGTCGGATACGAGCAGTACTTC CASSLVGYEQYF TRBJ2-7 TRBV5-1 . .
TGTGCCAGCAGCTTGAGACAATCTGAAAAACTGTTTTTT CASSLRQSEKLFF TRBJ1-4 TRBV5-6 . .
TGTGCCAGCTCACCTCTGGACACGGCGAACACTGAAGCTTTCTTT CASSPLDTANTEAFF TRBJ1-1 TRBV18 . .
TGTGCCAGTATGGGAAGGGATGGATACGAGCAGTACTTC CASMGRDGYEQYF TRBJ2-7 TRBV19 few .
TGCAGTGCTAGAGATGGGTACGAGCAGTACTTC CSARDGYEQYF TRBJ2-7 TRBV20-1 few .
TGTGCCAGCAGTCGAGGGGGCTACGAGCAGTACTTC CASSRGGYEQYF TRBJ2-7 TRBV6-5 . .
TGTGCCAGCAGTTCGCAGAGGACGTCCTACAATGAGCAGTTCTTC CASSSQRTSYNEQFF TRBJ2-1 TRBV28 once .
TGTGCCAGCAGTAGGGAGGCAAATTGGAACTATGGCTACACCTTC CASSREANWNYGYTF TRBJ1-2 TRBV6-5 few .
TGTGCCAGCTCACCAAAGGGACAGGGGTCCTCCTACGAGCAGTACTTC CASSPKGQGSSYEQYF TRBJ2-7 TRBV18 . TRBD1
TGTGCCAGCAGCTTGACTAGCGCAAGCACAGATACGCAGTATTTT CASSLTSASTDTQYF TRBJ2-3 TRBV7-3 . TRBD2
TGCGCCAGCAGCTTGCTGGCGGGACAAAGCTCTGGAAACACCATATATTTT CASSLLAGQSSGNTIYF TRBJ1-3 TRBV5-1 . .
TGTGCCAGCAGTTTGGGAGGTACGCAGTATTTT CASSLGGTQYF TRBJ2-3 TRBV28 . .
TGTGCCAGCAGTTACTCGGGACTAGCGGGAGCGGATACGCAGTATTTT CASSYSGLAGADTQYF TRBJ2-3 TRBV6-5 . TRBD2
TGTGCCAGCAGCTTAATTAACGAGCAGTTCTTC CASSLINEQFF TRBJ2-1 TRBV7-8 few .
TGCGCCAGCAGCCAAACCCCGACAGGGAAGTTCAACTATGGCTACACCTTC CASSQTPTGKFNYGYTF TRBJ1-2 TRBV4-1 . TRBD1
TGTGCCAGCAGTTATGACCGTCGGGGGATTGAGCCCCAGCATTTT CASSYDRRGIEPQHF TRBJ1-5 TRBV6-5 . .
TGCGCCAGCAGCCCGAACCCGGGTGCAGGGGCTGGAAACACCATATATTTT CASSPNPGAGAGNTIYF TRBJ1-3 TRBV5-1 . .
TGTGCCAGCAGTTGGGCCGGAGCCCTCGCCGGGGAGCTGTTTTTT CASSWAGALAGELFF TRBJ2-2 TRBV28 . .
TGTGCCAGCAGCAAAGAGGGGACTAGCGGGATAGCCAAAAACATTCAGTACTTC CASSKEGTSGIAKNIQYF TRBJ2-4 TRBV21-1 . .
TGTGCCAGCAGTGAAAGCAGCTCTCATAGCAATCAGCCCCAGCATTTT CASSESSSHSNQPQHF TRBJ1-5 TRBV2 few .
TGTGCCAGCTCACCACCGATCGGGGCATCTGGAAACACCATATATTTT CASSPPIGASGNTIYF TRBJ1-3 TRBV18 few .
TGTGCCAGCAGCTACGTACGGGGAATCGAGCAGTACTTC CASSYVRGIEQYF TRBJ2-7 TRBV5-6 . .
TGTGCCAGCAGCTTAGACCCTCAAGAGACCCAGTACTTC CASSLDPQETQYF TRBJ2-5 TRBV7-2 . .